These 2 T cell receptor beta chains were all obtained from the same sample, sequenced in a study of sequential checkpoint blockade in melanoma. Treatment given: randomized to nivolumab then ipilimumab (arm A) or the reverse (arm B). The method was immunoSEQ multiplex PCR; TCRdb's version includes in-frame clones alone and lacks a portion of them. The sample lists 10,000 or so clones, 60% to 75% occurring once. This material consisted of CD8+ T cells sorted from blood (inferred from file names), taken from a patient given nivolumab and ipilimumab in sequence. These receptors were obtained from a human donor with melanoma.

The chain couples TRBV30 to TRBJ2-1; D perhaps matches TRBD2 (5 bases). V was pared by 5 bases and J by 8 bases, with 10 bases between. The length of the CDR3 is 11 residues. Germline values: CDR1 GTSNPN, CDR2 SVGIG (reference sequence). The CDR3 is CAWAEADEQFF. The CDR3 DNA follows: TGTGCCTGGGCGGAGGCGGATGAGCAGTTCTTC. The full variable domain, rest sourced from reference TRBV30 and TRBJ2-1, is SQTIHQWPATLVQPVGSPLSLECTVEGTSNPNLYWYRQAAGRGLQLLFYSVGIGQISSEVPQNLSASRPQDRQFILSSKKLLLSDSGFYLCAWAEADEQFFGPGTRLTVL.

The chain recombines TRBV19 with TRBJ1-4, with TRBD1 identical over 8 bases. The CDR3 covers 16 residues. CDR1 is LNHDA and CDR2 is SQIVND in the germline V gene (reference sequence). V was clipped by 1 base and J by 8 bases; unmatched bases: 9. This CDR3 is CASSIGWGTGGEKLFF. The CDR3 DNA sequence: TGTGCCAGTAGTATAGGGTGGGGGACAGGAGGAGAAAAACTGTTTTTT.